This entry lists 7 T cell receptor beta chains sequenced from one sample in a study of read filtering for tumor transcriptome and immune sequencing. The library was built from about 0.4 ug RNA with molecular barcoded adaptors for alpha/delta and beta/gamma chains. TCRdb reanalysed the reads using MiXCR and keeps one entry per CDR3 protein. The table shows approximately 65,000 distinct CDR3 sequences, with around 14% occurring only once. Sequencing was performed on a population of CD138-negative cells sorted from bone marrow. The source is a donor at least 40 years old with multiple myeloma.

The chain carries TRBV28 and TRBJ1-2; no firm D call. CDR1 is MDHEN, CDR2 SYDVKM, per germline. Trimming shortened V by 6 bases and J by 4 bases, and 18 bases separated the two germline ends. The CDR3 extends over 15 amino acids. The CDR3 loop is CASSPPSGDLYGYTF. CDR3 DNA: TGTGCCAGCAGCCCCCCTAGCGGGGATCTCTATGGCTACACCTTC.

The chain links TRBV18 to TRBJ1-3; tentatively, D is TRBD1 (5 bases). V was pared by 2 bases and J by 3 bases, with 11 bases between. This CDR3 is 15 amino acids long. Germline CDR1 reads KGHSH; CDR2 reads LQKENI. The DNA of the CDR3 is TGTGCCAGCTCACCATCTGGGGGTTATGGAAACACCATATATTTT. Its translation is CASSPSGGYGNTIYF.

This clonotype was counted ten times or more. CDR3 sequence: CASSPQVGTGELFF. The DNA of the CDR3 is TGTGCCAGCAGCCCCCAAGTTGGGACCGGGGAGCTGTTTTTT. The chain carries TRBV7-2 and TRBJ2-2; D gene ambiguous. CDR3 length: 14 amino acids. The germline gives CDR1 SGHTA, CDR2 FQGNSA. Trimming cost V 5 bases and J 5 bases, with 12 bases left between them.

This clonotype came up a few times. The chain links TRBV29-1 to TRBJ2-7; 7 bases map to TRBD1. Looked up from germline, CDR1 is SQVTM and CDR2 is ANQGSEA. The CDR3 consists of 13 residues. With 6 bases clipped from V and 7 bases from J, the junction kept 12 bases outside the gene matches. CDR3 in DNA: TGCAGCGTGAAGGCACAGGGGCCGGGAGAGCAGTACTTC. Its translation: CSVKAQGPGEQYF.

With regard to this clonotype: A junction boundary mismatches the germline segment, possibly from a read error. The chain uses TRBV20-1 and TRBJ1-2; unclear D gene. CDR3 length: 12 residues. Germline V gene data show CDR1 as DFQATT and CDR2 as SNEGSKA (reference sequence). CDR3 amino acids: CSASTENYGYIF. The CDR3 DNA is TGCAGTGCTAGTACAGAGAACTATGGCTACATTTTC.

A remark on this clonotype: A much larger clone differs from this one at a single base, so this may be a read error. This sequence joins TRBV14 and TRBJ2-1; D is ambiguous. Germline loops: CDR1 SGHDN, CDR2 FVKESK. The CDR3 runs to 16 residues. The CDR3 loop is CASSPISRLIYNEQSF. The DNA of the CDR3 is TGTGCCAGCAGCCCCATTTCGCGGCTAATCTACAATGAGCAGTCCTTC.

On this clonotype: One base away lies a much larger clone, so this may be a sequencing read error. The rearrangement joins TRBV4-3 to TRBJ2-7, with D perhaps matching TRBD2 (5 bases). The germline CDR1 and CDR2 sequences are LGHNA and YSLEER. The CDR3 is made up of 14 amino acids. CDR3 sequence: CASSQEPGSYKQYF. DNA for the CDR3: TGCGCCAGCAGCCAAGAGCCGGGATCCTACAAGCAGTACTTC.